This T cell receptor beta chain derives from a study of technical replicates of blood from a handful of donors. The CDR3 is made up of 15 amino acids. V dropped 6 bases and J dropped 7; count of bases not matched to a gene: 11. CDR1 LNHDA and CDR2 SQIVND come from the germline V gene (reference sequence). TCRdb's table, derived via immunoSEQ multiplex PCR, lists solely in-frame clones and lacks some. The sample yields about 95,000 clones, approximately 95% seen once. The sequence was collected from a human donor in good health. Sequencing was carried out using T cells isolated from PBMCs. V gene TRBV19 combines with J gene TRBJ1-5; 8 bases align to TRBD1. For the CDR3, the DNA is TGTGCCAGTAGGATCGGACAGGGCCAAGGACAGCCCCAGCATTTT. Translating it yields CASRIGQGQGQPQHF.